Sequencing of this T cell receptor beta chain was carried out in a study of Ad26.COV2.S vaccination and SARS-CoV-2 variants. Germline V lookup: CDR1 LGHDT, CDR2 YNNKEL (reference sequence). The CDR3 covers 14 residues. The germline V and J ends were trimmed by 0 bases and 7 bases, with 9 bases remaining between them. Method: immunoSEQ multiplex PCR; TCRdb's copy keeps in-frame clones and lacks some. The table lists over 90,000 clones, about 78% of them singletons. This clone was seen once. Its antigen is not known. Other DNA sequences in this sample translate to the same CDR3. Study-level results: Post-vaccination breadth of spike-specific CD8+ and CD4+ T cell responses was reportedly substantial. Recipients of vaccine and of placebo showed similar breadth of their non-spike TCR repertoires. Total T cell responses may have been underestimated by the TCR breadth and depth analyses. Vaccine recipients surpassed placebo recipients in spike-specific TCR breadth.

The sample consisted of peripheral blood, taken after recovery from COVID-19. This TCR was sampled from a human donor who had recovered from COVID-19. V gene TRBV3-1 (or the pseudogene TRBV3-2) combines with J gene TRBJ2-2; perhaps TRBD2 as D (7 bases). CDR3 region: CASSQEGGGGELFF. In nucleotides, the CDR3 is TGTGCCAGCAGCCAAGAAGGGGGGGGCGGGGAGCTGTTTTTT.